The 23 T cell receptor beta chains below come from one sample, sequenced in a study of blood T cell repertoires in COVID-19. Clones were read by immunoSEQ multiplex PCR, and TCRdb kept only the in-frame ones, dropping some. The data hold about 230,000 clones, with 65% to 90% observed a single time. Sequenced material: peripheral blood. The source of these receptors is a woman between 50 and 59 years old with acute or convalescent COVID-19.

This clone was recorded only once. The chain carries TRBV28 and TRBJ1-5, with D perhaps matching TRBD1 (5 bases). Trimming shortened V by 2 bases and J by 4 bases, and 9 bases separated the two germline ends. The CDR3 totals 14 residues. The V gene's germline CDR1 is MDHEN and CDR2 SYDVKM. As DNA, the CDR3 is TGTGCCAGCAGTTTAAGGCCAGGGAATCAGCCCCAGCATTTT. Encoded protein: CASSLRPGNQPQHF.

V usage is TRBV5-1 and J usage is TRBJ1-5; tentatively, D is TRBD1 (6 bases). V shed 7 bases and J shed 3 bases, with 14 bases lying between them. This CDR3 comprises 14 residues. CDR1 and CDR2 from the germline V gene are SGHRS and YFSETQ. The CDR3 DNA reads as TGCGCCAGCGGGGAAGGGGGGGCCAATCAGCCCCAGCATTTT. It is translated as CASGEGGANQPQHF.

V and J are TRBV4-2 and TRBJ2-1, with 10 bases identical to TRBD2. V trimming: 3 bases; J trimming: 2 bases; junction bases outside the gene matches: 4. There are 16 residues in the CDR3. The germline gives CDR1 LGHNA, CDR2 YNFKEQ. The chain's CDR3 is CASSQDGTSAYNEQFF. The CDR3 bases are TGTGCCAGCAGCCAGGACGGGACTAGCGCCTACAATGAGCAGTTCTTC.

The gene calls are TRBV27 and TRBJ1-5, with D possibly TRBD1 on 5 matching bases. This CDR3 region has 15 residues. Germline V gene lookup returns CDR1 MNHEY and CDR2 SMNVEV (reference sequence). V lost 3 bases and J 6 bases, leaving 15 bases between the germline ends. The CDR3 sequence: CASSFGPTDGQPQHF. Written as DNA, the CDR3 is TGTGCCAGCAGTTTCGGGCCGACAGACGGTCAGCCCCAGCATTTT.

This CDR3 reads CASNLDRVDTGELFF. The CDR3 region has the DNA TGTGCCAGCAATCTTGACAGGGTTGACACCGGGGAGCTGTTTTTT. This chain connects TRBV6-5 to TRBJ2-2; 7 positions match TRBD1. This CDR3 spans 15 amino acids. Germline lookup yields CDR1 MNHEY and CDR2 SVGAGI. The V gene end was trimmed by 7 bases and the J gene end by 3 bases; junction bases not matched to a gene: 8.

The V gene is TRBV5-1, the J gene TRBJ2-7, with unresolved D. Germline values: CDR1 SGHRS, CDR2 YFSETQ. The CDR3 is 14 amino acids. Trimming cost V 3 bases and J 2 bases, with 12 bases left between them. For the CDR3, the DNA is TGCGCCAGCAGCTCAATGAACATCGCCTACGAGCAGTACTTC. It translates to CASSSMNIAYEQYF.

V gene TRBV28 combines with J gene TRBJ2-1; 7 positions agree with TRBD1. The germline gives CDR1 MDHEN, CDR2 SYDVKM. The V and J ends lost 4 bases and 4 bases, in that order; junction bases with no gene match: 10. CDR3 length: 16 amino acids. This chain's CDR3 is CASSSPTGTGYNEQFF. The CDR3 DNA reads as TGTGCCAGCAGTTCCCCGACAGGGACGGGTTACAATGAGCAGTTCTTC.

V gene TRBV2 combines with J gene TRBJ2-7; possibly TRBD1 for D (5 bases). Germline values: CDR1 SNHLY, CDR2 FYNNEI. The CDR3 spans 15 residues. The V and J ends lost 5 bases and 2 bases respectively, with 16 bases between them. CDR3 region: CASSRTPRQPYEQYF. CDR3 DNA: TGTGCCAGCAGTCGGACACCCCGTCAACCCTACGAGCAGTACTTC.

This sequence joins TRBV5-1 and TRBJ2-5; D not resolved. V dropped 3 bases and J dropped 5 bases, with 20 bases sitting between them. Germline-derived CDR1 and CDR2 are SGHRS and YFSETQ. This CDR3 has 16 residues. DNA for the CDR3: TGCGCCAGCAGCTCCGCGCTACGGCCGACCGGGGAGACCCAGTACTTC. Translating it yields CASSSALRPTGETQYF.

As DNA, the CDR3 is TGCGCCAGCAGCTTGGAGGGTGCAGGGGAAGAGCAGTACTTC. Amino acids: CASSLEGAGEEQYF. The V call is TRBV5-1, the J call TRBJ2-7; a possible D gene is TRBD1 (6 bases). The germline gives CDR1 SGHRS, CDR2 YFSETQ. The CDR3 runs to 14 residues. Trimming cost V 0 bases and J 7 bases, with 14 bases left between them.

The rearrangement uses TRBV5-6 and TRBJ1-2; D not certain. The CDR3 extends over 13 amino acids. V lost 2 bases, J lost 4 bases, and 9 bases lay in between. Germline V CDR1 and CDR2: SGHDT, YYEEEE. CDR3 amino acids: CASSLGGFYGYTF. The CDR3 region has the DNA TGTGCCAGCAGCTTAGGAGGCTTCTATGGCTACACCTTC.

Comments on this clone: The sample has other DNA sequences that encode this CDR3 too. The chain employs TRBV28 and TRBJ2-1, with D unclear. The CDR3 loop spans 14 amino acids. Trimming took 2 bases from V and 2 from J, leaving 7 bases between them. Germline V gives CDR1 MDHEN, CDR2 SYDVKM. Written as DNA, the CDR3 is TGTGCCAGCAGTTTAGCTGGGCCCTACAATGAGCAGTTCTTC. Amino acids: CASSLAGPYNEQFF.

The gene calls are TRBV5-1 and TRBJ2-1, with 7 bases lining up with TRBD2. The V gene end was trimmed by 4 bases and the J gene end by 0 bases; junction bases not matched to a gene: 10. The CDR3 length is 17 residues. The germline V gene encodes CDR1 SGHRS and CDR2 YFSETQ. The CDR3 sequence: CASSTGTIDISYNEQFF. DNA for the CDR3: TGCGCCAGCAGCACCGGGACTATTGATATCTCCTACAATGAGCAGTTCTTC.

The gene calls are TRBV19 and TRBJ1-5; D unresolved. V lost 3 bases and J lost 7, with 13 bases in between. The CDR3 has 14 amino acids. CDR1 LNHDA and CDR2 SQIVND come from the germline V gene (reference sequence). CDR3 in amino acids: CASSMVQADQPQHF. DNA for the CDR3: TGTGCCAGTAGTATGGTGCAAGCGGACCAGCCCCAGCATTTT.

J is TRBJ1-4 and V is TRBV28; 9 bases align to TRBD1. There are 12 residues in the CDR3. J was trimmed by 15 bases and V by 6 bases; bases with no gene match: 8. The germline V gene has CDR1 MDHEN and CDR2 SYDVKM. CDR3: CASRGQGFEVFF. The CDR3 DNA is TGTGCCAGCAGAGGACAGGGGTTCGAGGTGTTTTTT.

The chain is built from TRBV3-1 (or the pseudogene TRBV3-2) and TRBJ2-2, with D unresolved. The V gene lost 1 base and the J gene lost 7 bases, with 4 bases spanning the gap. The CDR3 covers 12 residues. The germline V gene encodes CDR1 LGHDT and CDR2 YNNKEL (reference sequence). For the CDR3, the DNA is TGTGCCAGCAGCCAAGCGTACGGGGAGCTGTTTTTT. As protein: CASSQAYGELFF.

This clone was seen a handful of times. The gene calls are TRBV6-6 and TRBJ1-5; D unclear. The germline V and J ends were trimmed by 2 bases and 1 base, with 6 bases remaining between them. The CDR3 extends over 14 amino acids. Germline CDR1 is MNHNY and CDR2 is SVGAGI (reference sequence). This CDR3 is CASSYQESNQPQHF. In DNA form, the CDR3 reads TGTGCCAGCAGTTACCAAGAGAGCAATCAGCCCCAGCATTTT.

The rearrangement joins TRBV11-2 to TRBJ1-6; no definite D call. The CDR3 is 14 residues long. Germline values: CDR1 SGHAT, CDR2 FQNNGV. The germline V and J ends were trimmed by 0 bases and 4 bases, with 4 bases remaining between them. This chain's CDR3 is CASSLDRYNSPLHF. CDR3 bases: TGTGCCAGCAGCTTAGACCGTTATAATTCACCCCTCCACTTT.

CDR3 in DNA: TGCGCCAGCAGCCAAGAGGGACAGGGGGCAGGGACTGAAGCTTTCTTT. Residues: CASSQEGQGAGTEAFF. The chain uses TRBV4-1 and TRBJ1-1, with 12 nucleotides matching TRBD1. Unmatched junction bases numbered 4, after V lost 0 bases and J lost 5 bases. Germline V CDR1 and CDR2: MGHRA, YSYEKL. The CDR3 spans 16 residues.

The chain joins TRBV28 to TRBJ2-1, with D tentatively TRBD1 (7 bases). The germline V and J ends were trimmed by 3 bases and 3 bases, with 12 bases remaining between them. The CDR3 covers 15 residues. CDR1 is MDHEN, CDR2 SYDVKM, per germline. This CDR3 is CASSFGTAGYNEQFF. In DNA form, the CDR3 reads TGTGCCAGCAGTTTCGGGACAGCGGGCTACAATGAGCAGTTCTTC. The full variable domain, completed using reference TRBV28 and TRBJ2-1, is DVKVTQSSRYLVKRTGEKVFLECVQDMDHENMFWYRQDPGLGLRLIYFSYDVKMKEKGDIPEGYSVSREKKERFSLILESASTNQTSMYLCASSFGTAGYNEQFFGPGTRLTVL.

CDR3 residues: CASSPRGGQGKVNQPQHF. CDR3 in DNA: TGTGCCAGTAGCCCCCGGGGGGGGCAGGGAAAGGTCAATCAGCCCCAGCATTTT. V is TRBV19 and J is TRBJ1-5; D might be TRBD1 (6 bases). Germline lookup yields CDR1 LNHDA and CDR2 SQIVND (reference sequence). V lost 6 bases to trimming and J lost 3 bases, with 24 bases between them. CDR3 length equals 18 residues.

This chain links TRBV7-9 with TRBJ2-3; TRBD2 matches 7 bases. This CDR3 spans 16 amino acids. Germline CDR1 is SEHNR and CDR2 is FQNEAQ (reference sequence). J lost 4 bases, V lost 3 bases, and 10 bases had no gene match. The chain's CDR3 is CASSLMGGRMADTQYF. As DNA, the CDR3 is TGTGCCAGCAGCTTGATGGGCGGGAGAATGGCAGATACGCAGTATTTT.

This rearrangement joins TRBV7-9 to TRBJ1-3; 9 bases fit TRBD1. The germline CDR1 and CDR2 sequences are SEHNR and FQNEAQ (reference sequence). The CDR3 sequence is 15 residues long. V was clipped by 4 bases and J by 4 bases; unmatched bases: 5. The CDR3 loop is CASSWGQGYGNTIYF. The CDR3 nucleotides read TGTGCCAGCAGCTGGGGACAGGGATACGGAAACACCATATATTTT. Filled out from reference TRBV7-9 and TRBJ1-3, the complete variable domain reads DTGVSQNPRHKITKRGQNVTFRCDPISEHNRLYWYRQTLGQGPEFLTYFQNEAQLEKSRLLSDRFSAERPKGSFSTLEIQRTEQGDSAMYLCASSWGQGYGNTIYFGEGSWLTVV.